These 5 T cell receptor beta chains came from one sample sequenced in a study of shared clonotypes between healthy human individuals. Sequencing used immunoSEQ multiplex PCR; TCRdb keeps in-frame clones, though not all of them. The sample has about 490,000 clones; 81% are singletons. The material sequenced was PBMCs. These TCRs come from a woman aged 35 to 49 in good health. Some clones in this sample may be carry-over from other donors' samples.

This chain links TRBV27 with TRBJ2-2, with D perhaps matching TRBD1 (5 bases). Trimming removed 3 bases at V and 0 bases at J, with 11 bases between. CDR1 MNHEY and CDR2 SMNVEV come from the germline V gene (reference sequence). The CDR3 is 16 amino acids. CDR3 in amino acids: CASSFRGVPNTGELFF. In DNA, the CDR3 is TGTGCCAGCAGTTTTAGGGGCGTACCGAACACCGGGGAGCTGTTTTTT.

V usage is TRBV6-5 and J usage is TRBJ1-1; D perhaps matches TRBD1 (5 bases). The CDR3 length is 13 residues. CDR1 and CDR2 from the germline V gene are MNHEY and SVGAGI. V was pared by 9 bases and J by 1 base, with 12 bases between. CDR3 bases: TGTGCCAGGGAGGGGCAGTCGAACACTGAAGCTTTCTTT. This translates into CAREGQSNTEAFF.

The sample holds one count of this clone. V gene TRBV7-9 combines with J gene TRBJ2-4; TRBD1 aligns across 7 bases. The CDR3 sequence is 15 residues long. V was clipped by 2 bases and J by 1 base; unmatched bases: 2. Per germline, CDR1 SEHNR and CDR2 FQNEAQ (reference sequence). CDR3 DNA: TGTGCCAGCAGCTTAACAGGGGATGCCAAAAACATTCAGTACTTC. Translated, it gives CASSLTGDAKNIQYF.

This clone was recorded only once. The V and J genes are TRBV10-3 and TRBJ2-3; either TRBD1 or TRBD2 may supply D (5 bases each). The CDR3 covers 19 residues. In germline, CDR1 is ENHRY, CDR2 SYGVKD. The ends were cut back, 6 bases at V and 6 bases at J, with 31 bases in the middle. CDR3 amino acids: CAIRPTQGEAADGGDTQYF. As DNA, the CDR3 is TGTGCCATCAGACCCACCCAGGGAGAAGCGGCCGACGGCGGGGATACGCAGTATTTT.

This chain joins TRBV29-1 and TRBJ2-1; 8 nucleotides align to TRBD2. V lost 4 bases, J lost 0 bases, and 5 bases stayed unmatched. The CDR3 sequence is 15 residues long. Germline V gene lookup returns CDR1 SQVTM and CDR2 ANQGSEA. The CDR3 sequence: CSVVDGRASYNEQFF. The DNA of the CDR3 is TGCAGCGTTGTGGACGGGAGGGCCTCCTACAATGAGCAGTTCTTC.